The 13 T cell receptor beta chains listed next were all sequenced from one sample in a study of blood T cell repertoires in COVID-19 (dated by TCRdb to 2019 to 2021). Libraries were constructed by the immunoSEQ multiplex PCR assay. Drawn from immuneACCESS, this table holds only the in-frame rearrangements with V and J called that TCRdb kept. Clones are partly lost; checked studies trace under half to an unresolved V gene and leave the rest unexplained. Here the sample has about 97,000 clones; just under 95% occur a single time. The ten top clones hold around 1.9% of the sample. Sequenced material: peripheral blood. The receptors originated from a woman aged 45-59 years with COVID-19, enrolled during active disease.

The chain couples TRBV9 to TRBJ1-1; D is possibly TRBD1 (6 bases). This CDR3 region has 16 residues. Deletions cut 1 base from V and 1 base from J, with 14 bases between. Germline V gives CDR1 SGDLS, CDR2 YYNGEE. The CDR3 protein is CASSVTYGTQNTEAFF. CDR3 nucleotides: TGTGCCAGCAGCGTAACCTACGGGACACAGAACACTGAAGCTTTCTTT.

V gene TRBV7-9 combines with J gene TRBJ1-1; weak D call: TRBD1 (5 bases). The CDR3 is 13 residues long. Germline lookup yields CDR1 SEHNR and CDR2 FQNEAQ (reference sequence). V dropped 8 bases and J dropped 0 bases, with 10 bases sitting between them. The CDR3 DNA reads as TGTGCCAGCGCCACGACAGTGAACACTGAAGCTTTCTTT. Its translation: CASATTVNTEAFF. The full variable domain, its missing parts supplied by reference TRBV7-9 and TRBJ1-1, is DTGVSQNPRHKITKRGQNVTFRCDPISEHNRLYWYRQTLGQGPEFLTYFQNEAQLEKSRLLSDRFSAERPKGSFSTLEIQRTEQGDSAMYLCASATTVNTEAFFGQGTRLTVV.

The chain employs TRBV6-5 and TRBJ2-7; 9 bases are shared with TRBD1. The CDR3 contains 13 residues. Germline V lookup: CDR1 MNHEY, CDR2 SVGAGI. The trim removed 6 bases at V and 6 bases at J, leaving 6 bases unmatched. The CDR3 sequence: CASRTGQGAEQYV. CDR3 bases: TGTGCCAGCAGGACGGGACAGGGTGCCGAGCAGTACGTC.

The J gene is TRBJ1-5, the V gene TRBV5-5; D uncertain. Trimming stripped 4 bases from V and 4 bases from J, with 15 bases between. Germline CDR1 SGHKS, CDR2 YYEKEE (reference sequence). The CDR3 spans 15 residues. DNA of the CDR3: TGTGCCAGCAGCCCCTTCGGGGAACGGAATCAGCCCCAGCATTTT. Translating it yields CASSPFGERNQPQHF.

The J gene is TRBJ1-2, the V gene TRBV29-1; 10 bases align to TRBD1. V dropped 4 bases and J dropped 7; count of bases not matched to a gene: 0. This CDR3 has 11 residues. Germline V CDR1 and CDR2: SQVTM, ANQGSEA. CDR3 coding DNA: TGCAGCGTTGGGACAGGGGGTGGCTACACCTTC. Its translation: CSVGTGGGYTF.

This clone was detected once. The genes are TRBV7-2 and TRBJ1-1, with 8 bases that match TRBD1. The CDR3 sequence is 14 residues long. Germline V lookup: CDR1 SGHTA, CDR2 FQGNSA. J was trimmed by 5 bases and V by 4 bases; bases with no gene match: 6. As DNA, the CDR3 is TGTGCCAGCAGCTGGACAGGGATCTGGACTGAAGCTTTCTTT. It encodes CASSWTGIWTEAFF.

This chain connects TRBV7-2 to TRBJ2-1; 9 nucleotides align to TRBD2. The germline CDR1 and CDR2 sequences are SGHTA and FQGNSA. This CDR3 comprises 15 residues. The V and J ends lost 4 bases and 6 bases, in that order; junction bases with no gene match: 7. As DNA, the CDR3 is TGTGCCAGCAGCTCCCGACTAGCGGACGGCAATGAGCAGTTCTTC. This gives the protein CASSSRLADGNEQFF.

The V call is TRBV3-1 (or the pseudogene TRBV3-2), the J call TRBJ1-3, with 7 bases aligning to TRBD1. Germline V gene lookup returns CDR1 LGHDT and CDR2 YNNKEL (reference sequence). The V segment lost 4 bases and the J segment 5 bases; nucleotides outside the gene matches: 14. This CDR3 has 17 residues. In DNA form, the CDR3 reads TGTGCCAGCAGCCCCCTCTCTAACAGGGGTAACAGAAACACCATATATTTT. It specifies CASSPLSNRGNRNTIYF.

This sequence joins TRBV19 and TRBJ1-5, with 8 bases lining up with TRBD1. V dropped 7 bases and J dropped 0; count of bases not matched to a gene: 2. Germline V gene sequence: CDR1 LNHDA, CDR2 SQIVND (reference sequence). There are 14 residues in the CDR3. The CDR3 DNA is TGTGCCAGTACGGGACAGGATAGCAATCAGCCCCAGCATTTT. As protein: CASTGQDSNQPQHF.

V usage is TRBV28 and J usage is TRBJ1-6, with TRBD1 as a possible D gene (5 bases). The CDR3 totals 15 residues. CDR1 and CDR2 (germline): MDHEN, SYDVKM. Deletions cut 7 bases from V and 7 bases from J, with 17 bases between. The CDR3 reads CASKEGQVPNSPLHF. CDR3 DNA sequence: TGTGCCAGCAAGGAGGGGCAAGTCCCAAATTCACCCCTCCACTTT.

The V gene is TRBV6-5, the J gene TRBJ1-3, with D possibly TRBD1 on 5 matching bases. V was pared by 4 bases and J by 0 bases, with 13 bases between. Germline CDR1 MNHEY, CDR2 SVGAGI. The CDR3 consists of 16 residues. In DNA, the CDR3 is TGTGCCAGCAGTTGGGCCGACAGCTCCTCTGGAAACACCATATATTTT. Translation: CASSWADSSSGNTIYF.

This sequence joins TRBV3-1 (or the pseudogene TRBV3-2) and TRBJ2-3; 7 bases align to TRBD1. The CDR3 runs 14 residues. From germline, CDR1 is LGHDT and CDR2 YNNKEL (reference sequence). The V segment lost 0 bases and the J segment 9 bases; nucleotides outside the gene matches: 6. The CDR3 loop is CASSQDLGGETQYF. CDR3 coding DNA: TGTGCCAGCAGCCAAGATCTAGGGGGCGAAACGCAGTATTTT.

CDR3 in amino acids: CASSLFGTQGGYTF. Written as DNA, the CDR3 is TGCGCCAGCAGCTTGTTTGGGACCCAGGGGGGCTACACCTTC. The rearrangement joins TRBV5-1 to TRBJ1-2, with a possible D match to TRBD1 (6 bases). V dropped 1 base and J dropped 8 bases, with 15 bases sitting between them. Germline V gene sequence: CDR1 SGHRS, CDR2 YFSETQ. The CDR3 is 14 residues long.